Listed below are T cell receptor beta chains from one sample, sequenced in a study of blood T cell repertoires in COVID-19. TCRdb's table, derived via immunoSEQ multiplex PCR, lists solely in-frame clones and lacks some. The data contain roughly 670,000 clones, about 87% of them singletons. The sequencing sample was made of peripheral blood. These receptors were obtained from a woman under 30 with acute or convalescent COVID-19. The CDR3 runs from the conserved cysteine through the conserved F or W. The D gene is left open where the match is weak. Some rows have no size entry. The others give once, few or many, or a class for an expanded clone.

d_gene: TRBD1; abundance: few; j_gene: TRBJ1-2; v_gene: TRBV5-1; CDR3aa: CASSRTGEGGYTF; CDR3nt: TGCGCCAGCAGCCGGACAGGGGAAGGTGGCTACACCTTC
d_gene: TRBD1; abundance: once; j_gene: TRBJ2-3; v_gene: TRBV7-3; CDR3aa: CASSLSQGADTQYF; CDR3nt: TGTGCCAGCAGCTTATCACAGGGGGCAGATACGCAGTATTTT
d_gene: NA; abundance: NA; j_gene: TRBJ1-4; v_gene: TRBV28; CDR3aa: CASSAQGLREKLFF; CDR3nt: TGTGCCAGCAGTGCACAGGGTTTGCGGGAAAAACTGTTTTTT
d_gene: NA; abundance: NA; j_gene: TRBJ1-2; v_gene: TRBV7-2; CDR3aa: CASSYQQGSNYGYTF; CDR3nt: TGTGCCAGCAGCTACCAGCAGGGGTCCAACTATGGCTACACCTTC
d_gene: TRBD2; abundance: NA; j_gene: TRBJ2-7; v_gene: TRBV6-5; CDR3aa: CASRYSGTRPSTEQYF; CDR3nt: TGTGCCAGCAGATACTCCGGGACTAGGCCATCGACGGAGCAGTACTTC
d_gene: NA; abundance: few; j_gene: TRBJ1-3; v_gene: TRBV30; CDR3aa: CAWSRRGSGNTIYF; CDR3nt: TGTGCCTGGAGTCGGAGGGGCTCTGGAAACACCATATATTTT
d_gene: NA; abundance: NA; j_gene: TRBJ2-1; v_gene: TRBV27; CDR3aa: CASSNRAPRSEQFF; CDR3nt: TGTGCCAGCAGTAACAGGGCTCCGAGGTCTGAGCAGTTCTTC
d_gene: TRBD2; abundance: NA; j_gene: TRBJ2-1; v_gene: TRBV9; CDR3aa: CASSDPWRGGGMYNEQFF; CDR3nt: TGTGCCAGCAGCGACCCGTGGCGGGGCGGGGGGATGTACAATGAGCAGTTCTTC
d_gene: TRBD1; abundance: NA; j_gene: TRBJ1-1; v_gene: TRBV7-9; CDR3aa: CASSLSRGTGPPGAFF; CDR3nt: TGTGCCAGCAGCCTCTCGAGGGGGACAGGGCCACCTGGGGCTTTCTTT
d_gene: NA; abundance: NA; j_gene: TRBJ2-5; v_gene: TRBV6-6; CDR3aa: CASSHTLRDSLARGQETQYF; CDR3nt: TGTGCCAGCAGCCACACCCTCCGGGACAGCCTCGCGCGGGGCCAAGAGACCCAGTACTTC
d_gene: NA; abundance: NA; j_gene: TRBJ1-6; v_gene: TRBV7-3; CDR3aa: CASSLGGNSPLHF; CDR3nt: TGTGCCAGCAGCTTAGGAGGAAATTCACCCCTCCACTTT
d_gene: NA; abundance: once; j_gene: TRBJ2-5; v_gene: TRBV30; CDR3aa: CAWSAGRYQETQYF; CDR3nt: TGTGCCTGGAGTGCGGGTCGGTACCAAGAGACCCAGTACTTC
d_gene: NA; abundance: NA; j_gene: TRBJ1-5; v_gene: TRBV3-1/TRBV3-2; CDR3aa: CASSQGTVSNQPQHF; CDR3nt: TGTGCCAGCAGCCAAGGGACAGTTAGCAATCAGCCCCAGCATTTT
d_gene: TRBD2; abundance: NA; j_gene: TRBJ2-6; v_gene: TRBV4-3; CDR3aa: CASSEGTSGGYSGANVLTF; CDR3nt: TGCGCCAGCAGCGAGGGGACTAGCGGGGGATATTCTGGGGCCAACGTCCTGACTTTC
d_gene: NA; abundance: NA; j_gene: TRBJ1-2; v_gene: TRBV2; CDR3aa: CASGGSYGYTF; CDR3nt: TGTGCCAGCGGGGGCAGCTATGGCTACACCTTC
d_gene: NA; abundance: NA; j_gene: TRBJ1-1; v_gene: TRBV19; CDR3aa: CASSIVWGDMNTEAFF; CDR3nt: TGTGCCAGTAGTATAGTCTGGGGAGATATGAACACTGAAGCTTTCTTT
d_gene: NA; abundance: NA; j_gene: TRBJ2-7; v_gene: TRBV2; CDR3aa: CASKFRAGGYEQYF; CDR3nt: TGTGCCAGCAAATTTCGGGCGGGTGGGTACGAGCAGTACTTC
d_gene: NA; abundance: NA; j_gene: TRBJ1-2; v_gene: TRBV14; CDR3aa: CASSQETAYGYTF; CDR3nt: TGTGCCAGCAGCCAAGAGACAGCCTATGGCTACACCTTC
d_gene: TRBD1; abundance: once; j_gene: TRBJ1-2; v_gene: TRBV29-1; CDR3aa: CSVEDGTGEGYTF; CDR3nt: TGCAGCGTTGAAGATGGGACAGGGGAAGGCTACACCTTC
d_gene: TRBD1; abundance: NA; j_gene: TRBJ1-1; v_gene: TRBV19; CDR3aa: CASSGQGNTEAFF; CDR3nt: TGTGCCAGTAGTGGACAGGGGAACACTGAAGCTTTCTTT
d_gene: TRBD2; abundance: NA; j_gene: TRBJ2-7; v_gene: TRBV6-6; CDR3aa: CASSRSLAGLAGVYEQYF; CDR3nt: TGTGCCAGCAGTCGTTCCCTGGCTGGCCTAGCGGGGGTGTACGAGCAGTACTTC
d_gene: NA; abundance: NA; j_gene: TRBJ2-3; v_gene: TRBV3-1/TRBV3-2; CDR3aa: CASSQGIAGTSTDTQYF; CDR3nt: TGTGCCAGCAGCCAAGGGATTGCGGGGACTAGCACAGATACGCAGTATTTT
d_gene: NA; abundance: NA; j_gene: TRBJ1-2; v_gene: TRBV6-6; CDR3aa: CASTMQGRIGYGYTF; CDR3nt: TGTGCCAGCACCATGCAGGGGCGAATAGGCTATGGCTACACCTTC
d_gene: NA; abundance: NA; j_gene: TRBJ1-6; v_gene: TRBV4-1; CDR3aa: CASSQDGRGGPSPLHF; CDR3nt: TGCGCCAGCAGCCAAGATGGTAGGGGGGGTCCTTCACCCCTCCACTTT
d_gene: NA; abundance: NA; j_gene: TRBJ1-4; v_gene: TRBV7-8; CDR3aa: CASSLSEQVSEKLFF; CDR3nt: TGTGCCAGCAGTCTATCGGAACAGGTGTCAGAAAAACTGTTTTTT
d_gene: NA; abundance: NA; j_gene: TRBJ1-2; v_gene: TRBV7-3; CDR3aa: CASLSRGAGYTF; CDR3nt: TGTGCCAGCTTATCCCGGGGGGCCGGCTACACCTTC
d_gene: TRBD1; abundance: once; j_gene: TRBJ2-7; v_gene: TRBV18; CDR3aa: CASSLGQGTSYEQYF; CDR3nt: TGTGCCAGCTCACTTGGACAGGGCACCTCCTACGAGCAGTACTTC
d_gene: NA; abundance: NA; j_gene: TRBJ1-3; v_gene: TRBV7-2; CDR3aa: CASSLAPGALGNTIYF; CDR3nt: TGTGCCAGCAGCTTAGCGCCAGGGGCCTTGGGAAACACCATATATTTT
d_gene: TRBD2; abundance: NA; j_gene: TRBJ2-1; v_gene: TRBV6-4; CDR3aa: CASSMSGGITEQFF; CDR3nt: TGTGCCAGCAGTATGAGCGGGGGGATCACTGAGCAGTTCTTC
d_gene: TRBD2; abundance: NA; j_gene: TRBJ2-2; v_gene: TRBV4-1; CDR3aa: CASSPGGTGELFF; CDR3nt: TGCGCCAGCAGCCCGGGGGGGACCGGGGAGCTGTTTTTT
d_gene: NA; abundance: NA; j_gene: TRBJ2-3; v_gene: TRBV3-1/TRBV3-2; CDR3aa: CASSQGGGTADTQYF; CDR3nt: TGTGCCAGCAGCCAAGGGGGGGGCACGGCAGATACGCAGTATTTT
d_gene: TRBD1; abundance: NA; j_gene: TRBJ1-1; v_gene: TRBV24-1; CDR3aa: CATRSGTDEFEAFF; CDR3nt: TGTGCCACCAGATCAGGGACAGATGAGTTTGAAGCTTTCTTT
d_gene: NA; abundance: NA; j_gene: TRBJ2-1; v_gene: TRBV21-1; CDR3aa: CASSRAGTSCEQFF; CDR3nt: TGTGCCAGCAGCAGAGCCGGGACTAGCTGTGAGCAGTTCTTC
d_gene: TRBD1; abundance: NA; j_gene: TRBJ1-5; v_gene: TRBV19; CDR3aa: CASSATDRGLFQPQHF; CDR3nt: TGTGCCAGTAGTGCGACCGACAGGGGGCTTTTTCAGCCCCAGCATTTT
d_gene: NA; abundance: NA; j_gene: TRBJ1-5; v_gene: TRBV19; CDR3aa: CASSSGRDNQPQHF; CDR3nt: TGTGCCAGTAGTTCAGGACGGGACAATCAGCCCCAGCATTTT
d_gene: TRBD1; abundance: NA; j_gene: TRBJ1-1; v_gene: TRBV25-1; CDR3aa: CASSAPTGEDTEAFF; CDR3nt: TGTGCCAGCAGTGCCCCGACAGGGGAGGACACTGAAGCTTTCTTT
d_gene: TRBD1; abundance: NA; j_gene: TRBJ2-7; v_gene: TRBV5-6; CDR3aa: CASSRPGQGYEQYF; CDR3nt: TGTGCCAGCAGCCGGCCGGGACAGGGCTACGAGCAGTACTTC
d_gene: TRBD2; abundance: NA; j_gene: TRBJ2-3; v_gene: TRBV15; CDR3aa: CATSREGLAGTDTQYF; CDR3nt: TGTGCCACCAGCAGAGAAGGGCTAGCGGGCACAGATACGCAGTATTTT
d_gene: NA; abundance: NA; j_gene: TRBJ1-6; v_gene: TRBV28; CDR3aa: CASSLSRGKGSPLHF; CDR3nt: TGTGCCAGCAGTTTATCCAGGGGTAAGGGATCACCCCTCCACTTT
d_gene: TRBD2; abundance: once; j_gene: TRBJ2-1; v_gene: TRBV4-1; CDR3aa: CASSQDRLAGGEQFF; CDR3nt: TGCGCCAGCAGCCAAGATAGACTAGCGGGGGGTGAGCAGTTCTTC
d_gene: NA; abundance: NA; j_gene: TRBJ1-2; v_gene: TRBV11-2; CDR3aa: CASSLEGHGADGYTF; CDR3nt: TGTGCCAGCAGCTTAGAAGGGCATGGGGCCGATGGCTACACCTTC
d_gene: NA; abundance: NA; j_gene: TRBJ1-1; v_gene: TRBV7-8; CDR3aa: CASSSGGVFMNTEAFF; CDR3nt: TGTGCCAGCAGCTCTGGGGGGGTCTTCATGAACACTGAAGCTTTCTTT
d_gene: NA; abundance: once; j_gene: TRBJ2-3; v_gene: TRBV3-1/TRBV3-2; CDR3aa: CASSQDLTQYF; CDR3nt: TGTGCCAGCAGCCAAGACCTTACGCAGTATTTT
d_gene: NA; abundance: NA; j_gene: TRBJ1-1; v_gene: TRBV5-4; CDR3aa: CASSLGSEAFF; CDR3nt: TGTGCCAGCAGCCTCGGGTCTGAAGCTTTCTTT
d_gene: TRBD1; abundance: NA; j_gene: TRBJ2-7; v_gene: TRBV24-1; CDR3aa: CATSDLNPRGHYVQYF; CDR3nt: TGTGCCACCAGTGATTTGAACCCCAGGGGGCACTACGTGCAGTACTTC
d_gene: NA; abundance: NA; j_gene: TRBJ1-2; v_gene: TRBV6-1; CDR3aa: CASSEVRQSYGYTF; CDR3nt: TGTGCCAGCAGTGAAGTTCGACAGAGCTATGGCTACACCTTC
d_gene: NA; abundance: few; j_gene: TRBJ1-6; v_gene: TRBV5-4; CDR3aa: CASSSGNSPLHF; CDR3nt: TGTGCCAGCAGCTCCGGTAATTCACCCCTCCACTTT
d_gene: TRBD1; abundance: NA; j_gene: TRBJ2-2; v_gene: TRBV3-1/TRBV3-2; CDR3aa: CASSQLGTGITGELFF; CDR3nt: TGTGCCAGCAGCCAACTAGGGACAGGGATCACCGGGGAGCTGTTTTTT
d_gene: NA; abundance: NA; j_gene: TRBJ1-4; v_gene: TRBV6-5; CDR3aa: CVGEIGTTPGELFF; CDR3nt: TGTGTGGGGGAGATAGGGACCACGCCGGGGGAACTGTTTTTT
d_gene: NA; abundance: NA; j_gene: TRBJ1-5; v_gene: TRBV9; CDR3aa: CASSVGGVRQPQHF; CDR3nt: TGTGCCAGCAGCGTAGGGGGGGTAAGGCAGCCCCAGCATTTT